This record covers a single T cell receptor (beta chain). Its antigen is currently unknown. The data originate from a study of T cell repertoires in cytomegalovirus infection. Study as a whole: Both CMV infection and a matching HLA type were indicated by public TCR beta signatures.

TCRdb fed the reads into MiXCR, producing one record per CDR3 protein. The profile shows roughly 920,000 distinct CDR3 sequences, roughly a third of them singletons. The CDR3 is 16 residues long. Per germline, CDR1 MNHNS and CDR2 SASEGT. V was pared by 6 bases and J by 0 bases, with 17 bases between. The input for sequencing was cultured CD8+ T cells from PBMCs, taken from culture after CMV antigen stimulation. J is TRBJ1-2 and V is TRBV6-1; D perhaps matches TRBD1 (6 bases). The clonotype was recovered from a human donor in good health (CMV status not recorded). Some clones in this sample may be carry-over from other donors' samples. CDR3: CASRTFRTDPNYGYTF. The DNA of the CDR3 is TGTGCCAGCAGAACTTTTCGGACAGATCCTAACTATGGCTACACCTTC.